This paragraph covers one T cell receptor (beta chain) sequence. Its target is unknown. This record comes from a study of T cell responses to AZD1222 COVID-19 vaccine. General study findings and limits: The number of AZD1222 recipients seropositive at baseline was only 6 or 7. No repertoire was sampled before or during the peak T cell response, only after it.

This CDR3 is built from 15 residues. Germline lookup yields CDR1 KGHSY and CDR2 FQNENV. Trimming took 0 bases from V and 9 from J, leaving 15 bases between them. TCRdb's copy holds only in-frame clones and misses some; the assay was immunoSEQ multiplex PCR. The data contain approximately 120,000 clones, approximately 90% of them singletons. The receptor's source is an adult in good health. V usage is TRBV16 and J usage is TRBJ1-5; D may be TRBD1 (5 bases). This material consisted of peripheral blood, taken on day 0 of AZD1222 vaccination. The CDR3 protein is CASSQSNRPSGPQHF. The CDR3 region has the DNA TGTGCCAGCAGCCAATCAAACAGGCCCTCCGGGCCCCAGCATTTT.